This TCR beta chain was documented in a study of shared clonotypes between healthy human individuals. Study outcomes and limitations: Tissues were not sampled, only blood, and their repertoires likely differ. Non-shared clonotypes had lower generation probabilities than clonotypes shared by all four sorted-subset donors.

Sequencing used immunoSEQ multiplex PCR; TCRdb keeps in-frame clones, though not all of them. The top ten hold more than 1.5% of the sample, which has some 2,100,000 clones, roughly 91% seen once. Selected positively for CCR7 and CD45RO-negative, naive CD8 cells excluded terminally differentiated effector memory CD45RA+ cells. Caucasian adults residing in Nashville, Tennessee made up all the donors. Deletions cut 5 bases from V and 1 base from J, with 14 bases between. CDR3 size: 15 residues. In germline, CDR1 is SEHNR, CDR2 FQNEAQ (reference sequence). Concerning this clone itself: Its antigen remains unidentified.

Sample: naive CD8+ T cells from PBMCs. The origin of this receptor is a man younger than 30 in good health. Some clones in this sample may be carry-over from other donors' samples. The rearrangement joins TRBV7-9 to TRBJ1-1, with D unresolved. The CDR3: CASSRLDTRNTEAFF. As DNA, the CDR3 is TGTGCCAGCAGCCGCCTCGACACCAGGAACACTGAAGCTTTCTTT.